This TCR beta chain was identified during a study of CD8+ T cells in alopecia areata (dated by TCRdb to 2016 to 2019). About the study as a whole: The treated patients took part in an open-label pilot trial in which moderate-to-severe alopecia areata was treated with oral tofacitinib at 5 to 10 mg twice daily. For the treated patients, the SALT score, which quantifies what percentage of scalp surface area is affected, served as the measure of disease severity. RNA came from the PAXgene miRNA kit for fixed scalp, the miRNeasy kit for PBMCs, and the RNeasy kit for mouse skin. On the human side, TCRbeta sequencing was run on scalp tissue and on sorted CD4+ and CD8+ peripheral blood T cells from healthy controls and from alopecia areata patients with either patchy or totalis/universalis disease. Tofacitinib was administered for 6 to 18 months, and 6 months of follow-up off drug were then conducted to assess delayed response and recurrence. TCRbeta CDR3 regions were amplified by immunoSEQ multiplex PCR with 35 Vbeta forward and 13 Jbeta reverse primers. Biopsies were taken from tofacitinib-treated patients at baseline and at 4 and 24 weeks of treatment, and a later scalp biopsy was taken in several of the tofacitinib-treated patients. In both human patients and the C3H/HeJ mouse model, the study applied high-throughput TCRbeta sequencing to look at T cell clonal expansion in alopecia areata. Scalp clonality was compared among normal scalp (n=4), patchy alopecia areata scalp (n=8), and alopecia totalis/universalis scalp (n=8).

Libraries were constructed by the immunoSEQ multiplex PCR assay. To provide template for TCR sequencing, every sample had RNA extracted and reverse transcribed into cDNA. First-strand cDNA was synthesized with SuperScript III using a 2:1 mix of oligo-dT and random hexamers. A synthetic immune receptor repertoire was used to measure amplification bias, and any remaining bias was corrected computationally. The original pipeline was this. Raw reads were preprocessed for error removal, and CDR3 was defined according to IMGT conventions as running from the conserved cysteine to phenylalanine. Clonality was computed by normalizing Shannon entropy by log2 of the number of productive unique TCRs and subtracting the result from 1. Whether scalp clones were CD4 or CD8 was inferred by matching scalp TCRbeta sequences against CD4 and CD8 repertoires sorted from blood. TCRdb retrieved this table from immuneACCESS and kept in-frame rearrangements only. Not all clones are present; in checked studies, unresolved V genes account for under half, and no reason is known for the remainder. The V and J calls and clone size were taken over from that table, and D and trimming were inferred from the DNA. The sample contains around 190,000 clones, 50% to 60% of them found a single time. The ten largest account for 0.65% to 0.7% of the sample.

Reading the label with the study, this specimen's time point is: around 29 days on oral tofacitinib. This sample's treatment or condition label indicates: oral pan-JAK inhibitor, 5-10 mg twice daily. Lesional scalp punch biopsies and peripheral blood were collected from alopecia areata patients. PBMCs were separated by density centrifugation and stained for CD3, CD4 and CD8, after which CD4+ and CD8+ T cells were sorted on a FACSAria. Overall results and qualifications from the work: Scalp clonality and the number of expanded CD8+ clones among the top 100 scalp clones were significantly decreased by tofacitinib. Many expanded lesional clones were found to persist in scalp and blood during tofacitinib treatment, and relapse after treatment cessation may be partly explained by this persistence. Higher clonality and more expanded CD8+ clones were observed in lesional scalp than in normal scalp, particularly in alopecia totalis/universalis, a finding suggestive of antigenic drive. Resident alphabeta T cells in normal human skin are also sequenced, complicating scalp TCR repertoire analysis, unlike mouse skin dominated by gammadelta T cells. Shared TCR sequences between patients were less evident than in mice, which may be partly attributable to HLA diversity in the patient population. The treated cohort was small, with a single nonresponder, so links between baseline CD8+ expansion and response need larger studies.

Regarding this clone: Its antigen has not been determined. Per-nucleotide qualities are absent, and no much larger clonotype sits a single base away.

The TCR sequence derives from a human donor with alopecia areata. The material sequenced was CD4+ T cells sorted from blood, taken at week 4, from a patient treated with tofacitinib.

The encoded CDR3 is CAISEDPRGEGYTF. The DNA sequence follows: TGTGCCATCAGTGAGGACCCTCGCGGGGAAGGCTACACCTTC. The chain joins TRBV10-3 to TRBJ1-2, with the D gene call left open. The V end loses 2 bases and the J end loses 8 bases, and a stretch of 15 bases separates them. The CDR1 and CDR2 encoded by the germline V gene are ENHRY and SYGVKD. From the cysteine through the phenylalanine, the CDR3 covers 14 amino acids. The kept DNA is CDR3 alone, 42 bases in frame from the first base.